These 14 T cell receptor beta chains originate from one sample sequenced in a study of CD8 T cells in Susac syndrome (dated by TCRdb to 2018 to 2020). Libraries were made using the immunoSEQ multiplex PCR assay. RNA was extracted using the RNeasy kit, and roughly 0.45 to 1 microgram was reverse transcribed with random hexamers. The raw public data were reprocessed by TCRdb itself: fastp quality trimming at Q25, MiXCR clonotype calling, in-frame beta chains only. Rows merge per CDR3 protein into single entries with the most common DNA and genes. The sample data list hundreds of thousands of distinct CDR3 sequences, and nearly 97% of these were observed just once. The ten largest clones add up to around 0.099% of the sample. What was sequenced was CD4+ T cells from PBMCs. The receptors come from a human donor with multiple sclerosis.

This clonotype was detected once. The V gene is TRBV10-3, the J gene TRBJ2-1; D is unresolved. Germline CDR1 is ENHRY and CDR2 is SYGVKD. This CDR3 has 13 amino acids. The V end lost 4 bases, the J end lost 3 bases, and 7 bases lay between the germline ends. The CDR3 loop is CAISVASYNEQFF. CDR3 bases: TGTGCCATCAGTGTGGCTAGCTACAATGAGCAGTTCTTC.

This chain connects TRBV30 to TRBJ1-3; D remains unclear. This CDR3 is 13 amino acids long. Germline V gene data show CDR1 as GTSNPN and CDR2 as SVGIG (reference sequence). V lost 3 bases and J lost 2, with 8 bases in between. CDR3 residues: CAWRGIAGNTIYF. The CDR3 bases are TGTGCCTGGAGGGGGATCGCTGGAAACACCATATATTTT.

The V call is TRBV30, the J call TRBJ2-4; D is ambiguous. CDR1 and CDR2 from the germline V gene are GTSNPN and SVGIG (reference sequence). The CDR3 sequence is 11 residues long. Trimming cost V 5 bases and J 8 bases, with 10 bases left between them. CDR3 DNA sequence: TGTGCCTGGGCGCAGTCCTACATTCAGTACTTC. As protein: CAWAQSYIQYF. Using reference TRBV30 and TRBJ2-4 for the parts outside the CDR3, the full variable domain is SQTIHQWPATLVQPVGSPLSLECTVEGTSNPNLYWYRQAAGRGLQLLFYSVGIGQISSEVPQNLSASRPQDRQFILSSKKLLLSDSGFYLCAWAQSYIQYFGAGTRLSVL.

The gene calls are TRBV3-1 and TRBJ2-7, with 9 bases lining up with TRBD2. Per the germline V gene, CDR1 is LGHDT and CDR2 is YNNKEL (reference sequence). The CDR3 consists of 16 residues. Germline trimming cut 5 bases from V and 6 bases from J; bases unmatched to any gene: 14. This CDR3 is CASSLLASGRLLEQYF. The DNA for the CDR3 is TGTGCCAGCAGCTTACTAGCCAGCGGGAGGCTGCTCGAGCAGTACTTC.

This clonotype has just one count. This rearrangement joins TRBV19 to TRBJ2-3; 9 nucleotides align to TRBD2. CDR3 length: 15 residues. Germline V gene data show CDR1 as LNHDA and CDR2 as SQIVND (reference sequence). Trimming took 5 bases from V and 1 from J; bases not matched to a gene: 4. CDR3 nucleotide sequence: TGTGCCAGTAGTCTACCTAGCGGGGGCACAGATACGCAGTATTTT. Protein sequence: CASSLPSGGTDTQYF. Full variable domain (remainder filled in from reference TRBV19 and TRBJ2-3): DGGITQSPKYLFRKEGQNVTLSCEQNLNHDAMYWYRQDPGQGLRLIYYSQIVNDFQKGDIAEGYSVSREKKESFPLTVTSAQKNPTAFYLCASSLPSGGTDTQYFGPGTRLTVL.

This clonotype was counted once. The genes are TRBV3-1 and TRBJ2-5, with TRBD2 identical over 9 bases. The CDR3 sequence is 17 residues long. Per the germline V gene, CDR1 is LGHDT and CDR2 is YNNKEL (reference sequence). The junction had 11 bases not matched to a gene; V was cut back by 4 bases and J by 2 bases. The CDR3 region is CASSLTSAGGPQETQYF. The CDR3 DNA is TGTGCCAGCAGCCTTACTTCAGCGGGAGGCCCTCAAGAGACCCAGTACTTC.

V and J are TRBV9 and TRBJ1-1; D remains unclear. The CDR3 is 13 amino acids. The germline V and J ends were trimmed by 3 bases and 1 base, with 7 bases remaining between them. CDR1 is SGDLS and CDR2 is YYNGEE in the germline V gene. In DNA, the CDR3 is TGTGCCAGCAGCGCAGTGGCGAACACTGAAGCTTTCTTT. Protein product: CASSAVANTEAFF.

The chain employs TRBV5-1 and TRBJ2-7; 11 bases are shared with TRBD2. V gave up 4 bases and J gave up 3 bases; unmatched junction bases: 9. The CDR3 is made up of 16 amino acids. Per the germline V gene, CDR1 is SGHRS and CDR2 is YFSETQ. The CDR3 nucleotides read TGCGCCAGCAGCCTAACCGGGACTAGCGGAGTCTACGAGCAGTACTTC. It codes for CASSLTGTSGVYEQYF. The full variable domain, in which reference TRBV5-1 and TRBJ2-7 provide the parts outside the CDR3, is KAGVTQTPRYLIKTRGQQVTLSCSPISGHRSVSWYQQTPGQGLQFLFEYFSETQRNKGNFPGRFSGRQFSNSRSEMNVSTLELGDSALYLCASSLTGTSGVYEQYFGPGTRLTVT.

J is TRBJ2-5 and V is TRBV12-3 or TRBV12-4, with D perhaps matching TRBD1 (5 bases). V lost 0 bases to trimming and J lost 5 bases, with 7 bases between them. This CDR3 has 13 amino acids. In nucleotides, the CDR3 is TGTGCCAGCAGTTTAGCGCCAGGGGAGACCCAGTACTTC. Protein product: CASSLAPGETQYF.

This sequence joins TRBV6-4 and TRBJ2-3; D is ambiguous. The V and J ends lost 4 bases and 0 bases respectively, with 11 bases between them. The CDR3 length is 15 residues. CDR1 and CDR2 (germline): MRHNA, SNTAGT. The CDR3 bases are TGTGCCAGCAGTGTTTATGGAACTAGCACAGATACGCAGTATTTT. Its protein is CASSVYGTSTDTQYF.

The J gene is TRBJ2-5, the V gene TRBV19; D is uncertain. CDR3 length: 13 residues. Germline CDR1 is LNHDA and CDR2 is SQIVND (reference sequence). Trimming stripped 10 bases from V and 3 bases from J, with 15 bases between. This CDR3 is CATKPGRKETQYF. The CDR3, as DNA: TGTGCCACTAAACCCGGCAGGAAAGAGACCCAGTACTTC.

The chain links TRBV12-3 or TRBV12-4 to TRBJ2-5, with 7 nucleotides matching TRBD2. V shed 5 bases and J 7 bases; nucleotides not matched to a gene: 16. The CDR3 consists of 16 residues. The DNA for the CDR3 is TGTGCCAGCAGTCCCTTTCGACTAGCATCCACAGGGACCCAGTACTTC. Translating it yields CASSPFRLASTGTQYF.

V and J are TRBV9 and TRBJ2-2, with 14 bases fitting TRBD2. Germline values: CDR1 SGDLS, CDR2 YYNGEE. V lost 3 bases and J lost 6; bases outside the gene matches: 13. This CDR3 is 19 amino acids long. CDR3 loop: CASSDGTSGSFLLAGELFF. The CDR3 DNA reads as TGTGCCAGCAGCGATGGGACTAGCGGGAGTTTCCTTCTCGCCGGGGAGCTGTTTTTT.

V and J are TRBV7-2 and TRBJ2-1; D remains unclear. V was trimmed by 3 bases and J by 5 bases, leaving 14 bases between them. Germline V gene data show CDR1 as SGHTA and CDR2 as FQGNSA. CDR3 length: 15 amino acids. CDR3 residues: CASSFSWQVHNEQFF. CDR3 DNA sequence: TGTGCCAGCAGCTTTTCGTGGCAGGTTCACAATGAGCAGTTCTTC.